The rows below give T cell receptor beta chains drawn from one sample of a study of CD8+ T cells in alopecia areata. The method was immunoSEQ multiplex PCR; TCRdb's version includes in-frame clones alone and lacks a portion of them. The data show over 150,000 clones, 63% seen once. Sequencing was performed on CD4+ T cells sorted from blood, taken at week 0. The receptors originated from a human donor with alopecia areata. CDR3s include the opening cysteine and the closing phenylalanine or tryptophan. Fields, in order: clone size, J gene, V gene, D gene, CDR3 DNA, CDR3 protein. D genes are given only for firm matches. A clone size is listed for some rows: how often the clone was seen (once, few, many), or a class if it is expanded.

>few|TRBJ2-3|TRBV20-1|-
TGCAGTGCTGGACCCTTGGATACGCAGTATTTT
CSAGPLDTQYF
>few|TRBJ2-5|TRBV6-5|-
TGTGCCAGCAGTTACGGAGGGGGGATGGGCCAAGAGACCCAGTACTTC
CASSYGGGMGQETQYF
>-|TRBJ1-1|TRBV30|-
TGTGCCTGGAGCCTTCCCCCGGCTTTCTTT
CAWSLPPAFF
>few|TRBJ1-1|TRBV10-3|TRBD1
TGTGCCATCAGTGACCAGGGGGCGGACACTGAAGCTTTCTTT
CAISDQGADTEAFF
>-|TRBJ1-2|TRBV29-1|-
TGCAGCGTTGAAGACCGGGACGGCTATGGCTACACCTTC
CSVEDRDGYGYTF
>-|TRBJ1-1|TRBV29-1|TRBD1
TGCAGCGTTAACGGACAGGTGAACACTGAAGCTTTCTTT
CSVNGQVNTEAFF
>-|TRBJ1-6|TRBV18|TRBD1
TGTGCCAGCTCACCACGGGGACAGGGGTATTCACCCCTCCACTTT
CASSPRGQGYSPLHF
>-|TRBJ1-2|TRBV5-6|-
TGTGCCAGCAGCTACCCGACGGATAACTATGGCTACACCTTC
CASSYPTDNYGYTF
>-|TRBJ1-1|TRBV30|-
TGTGCCTGGAGTGTGCGGGGACCGAACACTGAAGCTTTCTTT
CAWSVRGPNTEAFF
>-|TRBJ2-3|TRBV29-1|-
TGCAGCGTTGCACAGGGAGGCACAGATACGCAGTATTTT
CSVAQGGTDTQYF
>-|TRBJ2-7|TRBV5-6|-
TGTGCCAGCAGCTTGGCCGTCTACGAGCAGTACTTC
CASSLAVYEQYF
>-|TRBJ1-2|TRBV25-1|TRBD1
TGTGCCACTAAGCACAGGACAGGGGTTGGCTACACCTTC
CATKHRTGVGYTF
>few|TRBJ2-7|TRBV6-1|-
TGTGCCAGCAGTGAAATCTACGAGCAGTACTTC
CASSEIYEQYF
>-|TRBJ2-2|TRBV29-1|-
TGCAGCGTTGACGGGGGCGGGGAGCTGTTTTTT
CSVDGGGELFF
>-|TRBJ1-1|TRBV30|-
TGTGCCTGGAAGGTTACAGGGACAATGAACACTGAAGCTTTCTTT
CAWKVTGTMNTEAFF
>-|TRBJ2-3|TRBV27|-
TGTGCCAGCAGTTCGGGACCACTATCCCCATATTTT
CASSSGPLSPYF
>-|TRBJ1-2|TRBV29-1|-
TGCAGCGTTGATAGTAGGTACGGTGCCTATGGCTACACCTTC
CSVDSRYGAYGYTF
>-|TRBJ2-1|TRBV27|TRBD1
TGTGCCAGCAGTCTCACAGGGGGCCGCGACAATGAGCAGTTCTTC
CASSLTGGRDNEQFF
>-|TRBJ2-5|TRBV5-1|TRBD1
TGCGCCAGCAGCTTGGATCCCCCGACAGGGGAAGAGACCCAGTACTTC
CASSLDPPTGEETQYF
>few|TRBJ1-6|TRBV9|-
TGTGCCAGCAGCGTAGGGGGAGATCCCCTCCACTTT
CASSVGGDPLHF
>few|TRBJ2-2|TRBV29-1|-
TGCAGCGTTAGGCCAGACACCGGGGAGCTGTTTTTT
CSVRPDTGELFF
>-|TRBJ1-1|TRBV7-3|-
TGTGCCAGCAGCCCCTCCATCGACGGCACTGAAGCTTTCTTT
CASSPSIDGTEAFF
>-|TRBJ2-3|TRBV7-3|TRBD1
TGTGCCAGCAGCCGGACAGGGGGCACAGATACGCAGTATTTT
CASSRTGGTDTQYF
>-|TRBJ2-7|TRBV19|-
TGTGCCACCAAAAGGGGCTACGAGCAGTACTTC
CATKRGYEQYF